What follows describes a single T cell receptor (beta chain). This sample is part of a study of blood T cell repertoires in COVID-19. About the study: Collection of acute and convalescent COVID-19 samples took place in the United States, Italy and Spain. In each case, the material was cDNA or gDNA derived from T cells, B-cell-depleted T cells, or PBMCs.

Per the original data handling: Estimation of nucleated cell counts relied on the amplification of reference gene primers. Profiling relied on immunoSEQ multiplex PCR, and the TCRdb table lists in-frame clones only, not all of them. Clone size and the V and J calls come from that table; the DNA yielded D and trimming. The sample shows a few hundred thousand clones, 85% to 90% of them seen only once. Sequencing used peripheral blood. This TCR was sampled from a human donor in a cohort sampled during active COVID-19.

The CDR3 nucleotides read TGTGCCAGCAGAAGATGGGGACAGGGGAACACTGAAGCTTTCTTT. As protein: CASRRWGQGNTEAFF. The rearrangement uses TRBV6-5 and TRBJ1-1; 9 bases agree with TRBD1. The CDR3 is made up of 15 amino acids. The junction had 6 bases not matched to a gene; V was cut back by 6 bases and J by 1 base. CDR1 MNHEY and CDR2 SVGAGI come from the germline V gene.